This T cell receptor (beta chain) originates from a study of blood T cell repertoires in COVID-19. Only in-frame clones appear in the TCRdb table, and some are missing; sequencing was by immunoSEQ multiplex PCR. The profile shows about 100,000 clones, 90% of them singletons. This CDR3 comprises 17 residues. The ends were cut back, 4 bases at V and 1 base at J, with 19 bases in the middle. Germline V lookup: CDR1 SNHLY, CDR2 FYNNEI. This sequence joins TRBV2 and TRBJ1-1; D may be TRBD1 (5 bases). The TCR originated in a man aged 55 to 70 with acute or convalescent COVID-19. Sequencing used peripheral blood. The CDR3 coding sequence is TGTGCCAGCAGTGTAGGGGTTACGGCGAACTCGAACACTGAAGCTTTCTTT. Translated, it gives CASSVGVTANSNTEAFF.